The entry that follows covers one T cell receptor (beta chain) sequence. Antigen unknown. Some clones are missing from TCRdb's copy, which holds only in-frame ones; the method was immunoSEQ multiplex PCR. The sample has about 21,000 clones; 85% to 90% are singletons. The ends were cut back, 7 bases at V and 7 bases at J, with 17 bases in the middle. Germline V gene lookup returns CDR1 KGHSH and CDR2 LQKENI. The CDR3 has 14 residues. Control samples came 1 year after myeloablative marrow transplants with methotrexate plus calcineurin inhibitor. These data belong to a study of T cells after posttransplantation cyclophosphamide. Study-level results: Tissue-infiltrating T cells from skin or gut overlapped little with blood T cells. Later post-transplant blood repertoires were often dominated by donor CD8+ memory clones. TRB clonality was highly associated with recipient CMV seropositivity and reactivation.

The chain employs TRBV18 and TRBJ2-1; D unclear. The material sequenced was PBMCs, taken 359 days after allogeneic stem cell transplant with calcineurin inhibitor and methotrexate. The receptor's source is a female patient aged 25-40 years who received an allogeneic stem cell transplant from an unrelated donor, was CMV-positive, and had acute and chronic GVHD. A subset of T cells may come from the graft donor. CDR3 region: CASFGTVSANEQFF. In DNA form, the CDR3 reads TGTGCCAGCTTTGGTACGGTCTCCGCGAATGAGCAGTTCTTC.